These 23 T cell receptor beta chains were sequenced from one sample in a study of T-cell memory formation after mild COVID-19. TCRdb re-called the 5' RACE reads through MiXCR, storing one row per CDR3 protein. The table shows about 200,000 distinct CDR3 sequences, with 9% to 10% occurring only once. Sequenced material: PBMCs or a T cell subset sorted from them (not recorded which). The receptors here all came from a man younger than 30 who had mild COVID-19 (a few samples of this study predate the infection). Cell type and time point are not known.

In its sample, this clonotype was seen a few times. The chain combines TRBV4-1 with TRBJ2-1; D gene ambiguous. The CDR3 is made up of 13 amino acids. Per the germline V gene, CDR1 is MGHRA and CDR2 is YSYEKL. Trimming removed 4 bases at V and 9 bases at J, with 13 bases between. The DNA for the CDR3 is TGCGCCAGCAGCCCCGCGGTCTGGGGTGAGCAGTTCTTC. It codes for CASSPAVWGEQFF.

This clonotype was counted only a few times. The gene calls are TRBV4-2 and TRBJ2-4; 8 bases fit TRBD2. V was pared by 4 bases and J by 10 bases, with 0 bases of the junction left unmatched. The length of the CDR3 is 11 residues. In germline, CDR1 is LGHNA, CDR2 YNFKEQ. As DNA, the CDR3 is TGTGCCAGCAGCCCGGGAGGGATTCAGTACTTC. Encoded protein: CASSPGGIQYF.

About this clonotype: Given a much more abundant clone one base away, this may be a read error. The rearrangement joins TRBV5-1 to TRBJ1-5, with D possibly being TRBD1 (5 bases). This CDR3 is 15 amino acids long. Germline CDR1 reads SGHRS; CDR2 reads YFSETQ. CDR3 sequence (DNA): TGCGCCAGCAGCTCCGGGACGGGTAGCAATCAGCACCAGCATTTT. Translating gives CASSSGTGSNQHQHF.

At least ten counts were recorded for this clonotype. The chain recombines TRBV5-1 with TRBJ2-3, with unresolved D. This CDR3 region has 14 residues. In germline, CDR1 is SGHRS, CDR2 YFSETQ. Trimming cost V 3 bases and J 4 bases, with 12 bases left between them. CDR3 nucleotides: TGCGCCAGCAGCTCCAGGACGAGCCCAGATACGCAGTATTTT. This sequence encodes CASSSRTSPDTQYF.

This clonotype has at least ten counts. The genes are TRBV7-2 and TRBJ1-5; D gene ambiguous. The CDR3 is 12 amino acids. Germline lookup yields CDR1 SGHTA and CDR2 FQGNSA. Trimming pared 1 base from V and 7 bases from J, leaving 5 bases between. CDR3 loop: CASSLGVQPQHF. The CDR3 bases are TGTGCCAGCAGCTTAGGGGTACAGCCCCAGCATTTT.

This clonotype occurred many times. The chain is built from TRBV5-1 and TRBJ2-1; 9 positions match TRBD2. The V gene end was trimmed by 0 bases and the J gene end by 6 bases; junction bases not matched to a gene: 10. The length of the CDR3 is 17 residues. Germline V gene sequence: CDR1 SGHRS, CDR2 YFSETQ. The CDR3 reads CASSLAPPSGAINEQFF. In DNA form, the CDR3 reads TGCGCCAGCAGCTTGGCCCCCCCTAGCGGGGCGATCAATGAGCAGTTCTTC.

This clonotype was observed a handful of times. This rearrangement joins TRBV10-3 to TRBJ1-1, with 7 positions matching TRBD1. This CDR3 has 12 amino acids. V lost 6 bases to trimming and J lost 11 bases; unmatched junction nucleotides: 9. From germline, CDR1 is ENHRY and CDR2 SYGVKD. CDR3 region: CAIRATDRVAFF. The CDR3 DNA follows: TGTGCCATCAGGGCAACCGACAGGGTCGCTTTCTTT.

The V gene is TRBV9, the J gene TRBJ2-5; D gene ambiguous. Trimming left V 0 bases short and J 5 bases short, with 8 bases between. CDR1 is SGDLS, CDR2 YYNGEE, per germline. This CDR3 has 13 residues. The CDR3 sequence is CASSVAQYETQYF. In nucleotides, the CDR3 is TGTGCCAGCAGCGTAGCTCAATATGAGACCCAGTACTTC.

This clonotype was seen ten or more times. The chain employs TRBV12-3 or TRBV12-4 and TRBJ1-2; 7 bases are shared with TRBD1. With 0 bases clipped from V and 5 bases from J, the junction kept 0 bases outside the gene matches. The CDR3 runs 13 residues. The DNA for the CDR3 is TGTGCCAGCAGTTTAGCGGGACAGTATGGCTACACCTTC. It specifies CASSLAGQYGYTF.

This rearrangement joins TRBV28 to TRBJ2-7, with a tentative D call TRBD2 (6 bases). The CDR3 contains 12 residues. In germline, CDR1 is MDHEN, CDR2 SYDVKM. Trimming removed 3 bases at V and 3 bases at J, with 6 bases between. CDR3 amino acids: CASSLRGYEQYV. The CDR3 coding sequence is TGTGCCAGCAGTTTGCGGGGCTACGAGCAGTACGTC.

This clonotype was seen many times. J is TRBJ2-7 and V is TRBV7-2; 8 bases fit TRBD2. V dropped 1 base and J dropped 5; count of bases not matched to a gene: 7. The CDR3 has 15 amino acids. Looked up from germline, CDR1 is SGHTA and CDR2 is FQGNSA. DNA of the CDR3: TGTGCCAGCAGCTTAGTGGCGGGGGGTCCCCACGAGCAGTACTTC. Protein product: CASSLVAGGPHEQYF.

This clonotype occurred many times. The chain uses TRBV7-2 and TRBJ2-5; D possibly corresponds to TRBD1 (6 bases). The CDR3 spans 14 residues. Per the germline V gene, CDR1 is SGHTA and CDR2 is FQGNSA. The V end lost 5 bases, the J end lost 4 bases, and 14 bases lay between the germline ends. The CDR3 reads CASSPMGAVETQYF. DNA for the CDR3: TGTGCCAGCAGCCCGATGGGGGCCGTAGAGACCCAGTACTTC. Looking up the rest from reference TRBV7-2 and TRBJ2-5 gives the full variable domain: GAGVSQSPSNKVTEKGKDVELRCDPISGHTALYWYRQSLGQGLEFLIYFQGNSAPDKSGLPSDRFSAERTGGSVSTLTIQRTQQEDSAVYLCASSPMGAVETQYFGPGTRLLVL.

The V gene is TRBV5-1, the J gene TRBJ2-2; possibly TRBD2 for D (5 bases). Trimming pared 6 bases from V and 2 bases from J, leaving 17 bases between. Per germline, CDR1 SGHRS and CDR2 YFSETQ. The CDR3 is 16 amino acids. Written as DNA, the CDR3 is TGCGCCAGCACCCCCCCCGGCAGACTAAACACCGGGGAGCTGTTTTTT. Its translation is CASTPPGRLNTGELFF.

The table lists this clonotype with many counts. The rearrangement joins TRBV9 to TRBJ2-7, with no clear D. This CDR3 has 14 residues. Germline V CDR1 and CDR2: SGDLS, YYNGEE. V was trimmed by 0 bases and J by 7 bases, leaving 14 bases between them. The CDR3 sequence: CASSVEPRSEEQYF. The CDR3 nucleotides are TGTGCCAGCAGCGTAGAGCCCAGGAGTGAGGAGCAGTACTTC.

This clonotype was seen only a few times. The V and J genes are TRBV3-1 and TRBJ2-5, with D tentatively TRBD1 or TRBD2 (6 bases each). This CDR3 spans 14 amino acids. Trimming stripped 4 bases from V and 1 base from J, with 10 bases between. Germline CDR1 LGHDT, CDR2 YNNKEL (reference sequence). CDR3 sequence: CASSPRGLQETQYF. The DNA of the CDR3 is TGTGCCAGCAGCCCTCGGGGGCTCCAAGAGACCCAGTACTTC.

This clonotype was recorded a few times. V gene TRBV25-1 combines with J gene TRBJ1-2; D uncertain. Per the germline V gene, CDR1 is MGHDK and CDR2 is SYGVNS. The CDR3 is 15 residues long. V was shortened by 2 bases and J by 0 bases, with 10 bases between the two germline ends. The CDR3 DNA is TGTGCCAGCAGTGAAGAGGTCGGAGCTAACTATGGCTACACCTTC. Residues: CASSEEVGANYGYTF.

V and J are TRBV4-3 and TRBJ2-3; the D is unclear. CDR1 and CDR2 (germline): LGHNA, YSLEER. V lost 0 bases and J lost 5, with 6 bases in between. This CDR3 is built from 13 residues. Written as DNA, the CDR3 is TGCGCCAGCAGCCAAGAGACGGGAGATACGCAGTATTTT. Protein product: CASSQETGDTQYF.

J is TRBJ1-6 and V is TRBV20-1; D remains unclear. The CDR3 consists of 14 residues. Trimming took off 6 bases at V and 5 bases at J, with 14 bases between the two ends. CDR1 is DFQATT, CDR2 SNEGSKA, per germline (reference sequence). The CDR3 DNA reads TGCAGTGCCGCATGGACGAGAAATAATTCACCCCTCCACTTT. Residues: CSAAWTRNNSPLHF.

There are many counts of this clonotype. The V and J genes are TRBV12-3 or TRBV12-4 and TRBJ2-3; D is ambiguous. V was trimmed by 8 bases and J by 4 bases, leaving 10 bases between them. This CDR3 is 12 amino acids long. The CDR3 nucleotides read TGTGCCAGCTCGGACGAGGCAGATACGCAGTATTTT. Translation gives CASSDEADTQYF.

This clonotype was counted ten times or more. The V call is TRBV7-2, the J call TRBJ1-5, with a weak D call TRBD1 (5 bases). Trimming took 1 base from V and 6 from J, leaving 7 bases between them. The germline gives CDR1 SGHTA, CDR2 FQGNSA. The CDR3 is 13 residues long. CDR3: CASSLEGVQPQHF. In DNA form, the CDR3 reads TGTGCCAGCAGCTTAGAAGGGGTTCAGCCCCAGCATTTT.

The V call is TRBV11-2, the J call TRBJ1-5; the D is unclear. The V end was cut by 1 base, the J end by 3 bases, with 13 bases between. Per germline, CDR1 SGHAT and CDR2 FQNNGV. The CDR3 covers 16 residues. CDR3 sequence: CASSLVAGFNNQPQHF. CDR3 in DNA: TGTGCCAGCAGCTTAGTAGCGGGGTTTAACAATCAGCCCCAGCATTTT.

This clonotype showed up just a few times. This chain joins TRBV15 and TRBJ2-7; tentative D call: TRBD1 (6 bases). This CDR3 has 13 amino acids. Deletions cut 0 bases from V and 5 bases from J, with 8 bases between. The germline gives CDR1 LNHNV, CDR2 YYDKDF (reference sequence). DNA of the CDR3: TGTGCCACCAGCAGAGACACAGGGAACGAGCAGTACTTC. The encoded protein is CATSRDTGNEQYF.

This clonotype showed up many times. The rearrangement links TRBV6-5 to TRBJ2-2; no definite D call. This CDR3 has 14 residues. Germline-derived CDR1 and CDR2 are MNHEY and SVGAGI. V lost 0 bases, J lost 7 bases, and 9 bases lay in between. The CDR3 protein is CASSYSGVVGELFF. CDR3 nucleotide sequence: TGTGCCAGCAGTTACTCTGGGGTGGTCGGGGAGCTGTTTTTT.